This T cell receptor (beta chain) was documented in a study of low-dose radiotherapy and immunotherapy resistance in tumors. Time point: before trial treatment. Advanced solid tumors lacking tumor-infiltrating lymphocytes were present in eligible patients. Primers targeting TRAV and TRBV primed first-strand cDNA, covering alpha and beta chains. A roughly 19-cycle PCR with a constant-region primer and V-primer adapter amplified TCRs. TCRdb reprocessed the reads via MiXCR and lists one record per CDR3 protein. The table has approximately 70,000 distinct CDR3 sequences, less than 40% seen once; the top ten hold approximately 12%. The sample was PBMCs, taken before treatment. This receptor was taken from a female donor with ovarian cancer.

CDR3 loop: CASGLGPQEKLFF. The CDR3 nucleotides read TGTGCTAGTGGTTTGGGGCCACAAGAAAAACTGTTTTTT. The V and J genes are TRBV12-5 and TRBJ1-4; D remains unclear. Germline CDR1 and CDR2: LGHNT and FRNRAP. The V and J ends lost 1 base and 8 bases respectively, with 8 bases between them. CDR3 length: 13 amino acids. Full variable domain (outside the CDR3, taken from reference TRBV12-5 and TRBJ1-4): DARVTQTPRHKVTEMGQEVTMRCQPILGHNTVFWYRQTMMQGLELLAYFRNRAPLDDSGMPKDRFSAEMPDATLATLKIQPSEPRDSAVYFCASGLGPQEKLFFGSGTQLSVL.